The T cell receptor (beta chain) described here comes from a study of technical replicates of blood from a few donors. Clones were sequenced by immunoSEQ multiplex PCR, and TCRdb holds only the in-frame ones, with some missing. The sample holds 70,000 to 90,000 clones, 85% to 95% seen once. Per the germline V gene, CDR1 is ENHRY and CDR2 is SYGVKD. V lost 2 bases to trimming and J lost 2 bases, with 11 bases between them. This CDR3 comprises 15 residues. The sequenced sample consisted of T cells isolated from PBMCs. This clonotype was obtained from a human donor in good health. The rearrangement links TRBV10-3 to TRBJ2-3; no firm D call. Here the CDR3 DNA reads TGTGCCATCAGTGAGGATGCTGAGTTCACAGATACGCAGTATTTT. Translation: CAISEDAEFTDTQYF.